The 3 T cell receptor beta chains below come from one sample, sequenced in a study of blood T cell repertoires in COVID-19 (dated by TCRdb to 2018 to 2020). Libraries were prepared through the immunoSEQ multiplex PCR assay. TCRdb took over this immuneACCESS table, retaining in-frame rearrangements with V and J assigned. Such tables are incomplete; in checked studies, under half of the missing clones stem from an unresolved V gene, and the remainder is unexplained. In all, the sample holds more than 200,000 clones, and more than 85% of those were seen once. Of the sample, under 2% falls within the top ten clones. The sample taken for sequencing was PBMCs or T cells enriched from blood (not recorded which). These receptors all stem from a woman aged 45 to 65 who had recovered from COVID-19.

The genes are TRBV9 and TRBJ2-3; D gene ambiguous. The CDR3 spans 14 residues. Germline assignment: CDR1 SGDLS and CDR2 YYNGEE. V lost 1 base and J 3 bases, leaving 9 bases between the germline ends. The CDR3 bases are TGTGCCAGCAGCGTAAGACCGAGGACAGATACGCAGTATTTT. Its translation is CASSVRPRTDTQYF.

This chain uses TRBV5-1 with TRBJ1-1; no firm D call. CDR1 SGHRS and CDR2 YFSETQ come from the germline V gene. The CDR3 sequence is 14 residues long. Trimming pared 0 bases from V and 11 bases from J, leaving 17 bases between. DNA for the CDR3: TGCGCCAGCAGCTTGGACAGCAGTTCCGCTGCCGCTTTCTTT. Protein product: CASSLDSSSAAAFF.

CDR3: CASSPGQGREPQHF. CDR3 bases: TGTGCCAGCTCACCCGGACAGGGGCGAGAGCCCCAGCATTTT. The chain combines TRBV18 with TRBJ1-5, with 9 bases matching TRBD1. Per the germline V gene, CDR1 is KGHSH and CDR2 is LQKENI. V lost 3 bases and J lost 8; bases outside the gene matches: 5. CDR3 size: 14 residues.